This is a list of T cell receptor beta chains from one sample in a study of response to subunit inactivated influenza vaccine. Via MiXCR, TCRdb re-called the RT-PCR reads, giving one row per CDR3 protein. The sample contains approximately 230,000 distinct CDR3 sequences, roughly an eighth of which appear only once. Sequences were derived from non-naive T cells sorted from PBMCs, sampled around 14 days before vaccination. These receptors originate from a man between 50 and 59 years old who received an inactivated influenza vaccine. The CDR3 runs from the conserved cysteine through the conserved F or W. D genes are given only for firm matches. Clone size is not always given. Where it is, it says once, few, many or a class for expanded clones.

D gene: NA
J gene: TRBJ1-4
V gene: TRBV10-3
clone size: NA
CDR3 DNA: TGTGCCATCAGCCTCGACAGTAATGAAAAACTGTTTTTT
CDR3 protein: CAISLDSNEKLFF

D gene: TRBD2
J gene: TRBJ2-1
V gene: TRBV2
clone size: few
CDR3 DNA: TGTGCCAGCAGTGAAGGTTTCGGGCTAGCGGGAGGGAAACCGTCCTACAATGAGCAGTTCTTC
CDR3 protein: CASSEGFGLAGGKPSYNEQFF

D gene: NA
J gene: TRBJ2-7
V gene: TRBV6-1
clone size: few
CDR3 DNA: TGTGCCAGCAGTCTTACATACGGGGGGCAAAGCTCCTACGAGCAGTACTTC
CDR3 protein: CASSLTYGGQSSYEQYF

D gene: NA
J gene: TRBJ2-7
V gene: TRBV5-1
clone size: NA
CDR3 DNA: TGCGCCAGCAGCTTGATAGGGGAAGACGAGCAGTACTTC
CDR3 protein: CASSLIGEDEQYF

D gene: TRBD2
J gene: TRBJ2-2
V gene: TRBV12-3/TRBV12-4
clone size: many
CDR3 DNA: TGTGCCAGCAGTTCCGCGGGAGGCAACACCGGGGAGCTGTTTTTT
CDR3 protein: CASSSAGGNTGELFF

D gene: NA
J gene: TRBJ2-1
V gene: TRBV7-8
clone size: many
CDR3 DNA: TGTGCCAGCAGCTTAGGAGATGGGGGGGGGCCGGGAAATGAGCAGTTCTTC
CDR3 protein: CASSLGDGGGPGNEQFF

D gene: NA
J gene: TRBJ2-1
V gene: TRBV6-5
clone size: NA
CDR3 DNA: TGTGCCAGCAGTTACACCTTATACAATGAGCAGTTCTTC
CDR3 protein: CASSYTLYNEQFF

D gene: NA
J gene: TRBJ2-7
V gene: TRBV4-2
clone size: many
CDR3 DNA: TGTGCCAGCAGCCAAGAGGGGGCGAGGGAGCAGTACTTC
CDR3 protein: CASSQEGAREQYF

D gene: NA
J gene: TRBJ1-5
V gene: TRBV27
clone size: many
CDR3 DNA: TGTGCCAGCAGTTTATGGGTCAATCAGCCCCAGCATTTT
CDR3 protein: CASSLWVNQPQHF

D gene: NA
J gene: TRBJ1-5
V gene: TRBV12-3/TRBV12-4
clone size: NA
CDR3 DNA: TGTGCCAGCAGTCCCGCGGGGCCCGGCAATCAGCCCCAGCATTTT
CDR3 protein: CASSPAGPGNQPQHF

D gene: TRBD1
J gene: TRBJ1-2
V gene: TRBV13
clone size: NA
CDR3 DNA: TGTGCCAGCAGCTTAGGACAGGGGGATTTTGGCTACACCTTC
CDR3 protein: CASSLGQGDFGYTF

D gene: NA
J gene: TRBJ2-1
V gene: TRBV5-4
clone size: NA
CDR3 DNA: TGTGCCAGCAGCTTGGATCTTGAGCAGTTCTTC
CDR3 protein: CASSLDLEQFF

D gene: NA
J gene: TRBJ2-7
V gene: TRBV7-2
clone size: few
CDR3 DNA: TGTGCCAGCAGCTCTCGACAAGGCCCCGACTACGAGCAGTACTTC
CDR3 protein: CASSSRQGPDYEQYF

D gene: NA
J gene: TRBJ2-6
V gene: TRBV5-1
clone size: NA
CDR3 DNA: TGCGCCAGCAGCTTGTTTGGACGGAACTCTGGGGCCAACGTCCTGACTTTC
CDR3 protein: CASSLFGRNSGANVLTF

D gene: TRBD1
J gene: TRBJ2-5
V gene: TRBV27
clone size: NA
CDR3 DNA: TGTGCCAGCCAGGGGGCAGAGACCCAGTACTTC
CDR3 protein: CASQGAETQYF

D gene: TRBD1
J gene: TRBJ2-7
V gene: TRBV4-1
clone size: NA
CDR3 DNA: TGCGCCAGCAGCCAAGGGGCCGGGACAGTTGACGAGCAGTACTTC
CDR3 protein: CASSQGAGTVDEQYF

D gene: NA
J gene: TRBJ2-4
V gene: TRBV19
clone size: NA
CDR3 DNA: TGTGCCAGTAGTCAATCGGGGCGTCGGAACATTCAGTACTTC
CDR3 protein: CASSQSGRRNIQYF

D gene: TRBD2
J gene: TRBJ2-7
V gene: TRBV20-1
clone size: NA
CDR3 DNA: TGCAGTGCTAGAGTTGGGACTAGCGGGAGGGCCTCCCTTGTCGAGCAGTACTTC
CDR3 protein: CSARVGTSGRASLVEQYF

D gene: NA
J gene: TRBJ1-5
V gene: TRBV7-6
clone size: many
CDR3 DNA: TGTGCCAACCGGGCCACCCCTCGTAGCAATCAGCCCCAGCATTTT
CDR3 protein: CANRATPRSNQPQHF

D gene: NA
J gene: TRBJ2-7
V gene: TRBV11-2
clone size: many
CDR3 DNA: TGTGCCAGCAGCTCTCTAGCTATGTCCTACGAGCAGTACTTC
CDR3 protein: CASSSLAMSYEQYF

D gene: TRBD2
J gene: TRBJ2-3
V gene: TRBV5-6
clone size: NA
CDR3 DNA: TGTGCCAGCGCGCCTAGCGGGAGTGGTTATACGCAGTATTTT
CDR3 protein: CASAPSGSGYTQYF

D gene: NA
J gene: TRBJ2-5
V gene: TRBV11-3
clone size: few
CDR3 DNA: TGTGCCAGCAGCCGGACAGAAGAGACCCAGTACTTC
CDR3 protein: CASSRTEETQYF

D gene: NA
J gene: TRBJ1-4
V gene: TRBV4-2
clone size: few
CDR3 DNA: TGTGCCAGCAGCCAAGAGGCCGTTCGGGTAACTAATGAAAAACTGTTTTTT
CDR3 protein: CASSQEAVRVTNEKLFF

D gene: NA
J gene: TRBJ2-5
V gene: TRBV12-3/TRBV12-4
clone size: NA
CDR3 DNA: TGTGCCAGCAGTTTATCAGGGAAGACCCAGTACTTC
CDR3 protein: CASSLSGKTQYF

D gene: NA
J gene: TRBJ1-2
V gene: TRBV20-1
clone size: few
CDR3 DNA: TGCAGTGCTACCCAGACCAGAGACGTCGCTGGAGGCTACACCTTC
CDR3 protein: CSATQTRDVAGGYTF

D gene: NA
J gene: TRBJ2-7
V gene: TRBV24-1
clone size: few
CDR3 DNA: TGTGCCACCAGTGATGGGACCAGAGAGCAGTACTTC
CDR3 protein: CATSDGTREQYF

D gene: NA
J gene: TRBJ2-7
V gene: TRBV7-8
clone size: many
CDR3 DNA: TGTGCCAGCAGCTTAGTGGACAGTTCCTACGAGCAGTACTTC
CDR3 protein: CASSLVDSSYEQYF

D gene: NA
J gene: TRBJ2-3
V gene: TRBV10-3
clone size: NA
CDR3 DNA: TGTGCCATCAGTTCAGGGGCAGATACGCAGTATTTT
CDR3 protein: CAISSGADTQYF

D gene: NA
J gene: TRBJ2-3
V gene: TRBV7-9
clone size: NA
CDR3 DNA: TGTGCCAGCAGTAGTTCCTCAGATACGCAGTATTTT
CDR3 protein: CASSSSSDTQYF

D gene: NA
J gene: TRBJ2-5
V gene: TRBV28
clone size: few
CDR3 DNA: TGTGCCAGCAGTTTGGATATCGACGCCGGGGGCGTGGAGACCCAGTACTTC
CDR3 protein: CASSLDIDAGGVETQYF

D gene: NA
J gene: TRBJ2-4
V gene: TRBV7-2
clone size: few
CDR3 DNA: TGTGCCAGCAGCTTAAGGATGGGAGACAAAAACATTCAGTACTTC
CDR3 protein: CASSLRMGDKNIQYF

D gene: NA
J gene: TRBJ1-5
V gene: TRBV19
clone size: many
CDR3 DNA: TGTGCCAGTAGTCGTCTCCGGGAGCCCCAGCATTTT
CDR3 protein: CASSRLREPQHF

D gene: NA
J gene: TRBJ2-7
V gene: TRBV6-2/TRBV6-3
clone size: few
CDR3 DNA: TGTGCCAGCAGTTACCGGTCCGCCTCCGAGCAGTACTTC
CDR3 protein: CASSYRSASEQYF

D gene: TRBD2
J gene: TRBJ2-1
V gene: TRBV28
clone size: NA
CDR3 DNA: TGTGCCAGCAACATCCGGAGGGGACTAGCCGGCAATGAGCAGTTCTTC
CDR3 protein: CASNIRRGLAGNEQFF

D gene: NA
J gene: TRBJ1-1
V gene: TRBV5-6
clone size: many
CDR3 DNA: TGTGCCAGCAGCTTTGAAGGGGTCACTGAAGCTTTCTTT
CDR3 protein: CASSFEGVTEAFF

D gene: NA
J gene: TRBJ1-1
V gene: TRBV20-1
clone size: many
CDR3 DNA: TGCAGTGCTAGACCAGGCAGGAACACTGAAGCTTTCTTT
CDR3 protein: CSARPGRNTEAFF

D gene: NA
J gene: TRBJ1-5
V gene: TRBV2
clone size: few
CDR3 DNA: TGTGCCAGCGGAGCGGGGGTTCAGCCCCAGCATTTT
CDR3 protein: CASGAGVQPQHF

D gene: TRBD1
J gene: TRBJ2-6
V gene: TRBV5-1
clone size: many
CDR3 DNA: TGCGCCAGCAGCTTGCCTACAGGGGCTGGGGCCAACGTCCTGACTTTC
CDR3 protein: CASSLPTGAGANVLTF

D gene: TRBD1
J gene: TRBJ2-5
V gene: TRBV7-2
clone size: few
CDR3 DNA: TGTGCCAGCAGCCCAACTACAGGGGACCGGGAGACCCAGTACTTC
CDR3 protein: CASSPTTGDRETQYF

D gene: NA
J gene: TRBJ2-7
V gene: TRBV20-1
clone size: NA
CDR3 DNA: TGCAGTGTAGGTTCCAGTAGGAGGTCCTACGAGCAGTACTTC
CDR3 protein: CSVGSSRRSYEQYF

D gene: TRBD2
J gene: TRBJ2-2
V gene: TRBV20-1
clone size: NA
CDR3 DNA: TGCTGTGCTAGAGGAATGACTAGCGGGGGACCTGCGAACACCGGGGAGCTGTTTTTT
CDR3 protein: CCARGMTSGGPANTGELFF

D gene: NA
J gene: TRBJ1-2
V gene: TRBV3-1
clone size: few
CDR3 DNA: TGTGCCAGCAGTCCTGGTTATGGCTACACCTTC
CDR3 protein: CASSPGYGYTF

D gene: NA
J gene: TRBJ2-7
V gene: TRBV20-1
clone size: many
CDR3 DNA: TGCAGTGCTAGAGATAAAGACGGCATGCAGTACTTC
CDR3 protein: CSARDKDGMQYF

D gene: NA
J gene: TRBJ2-7
V gene: TRBV19
clone size: few
CDR3 DNA: TGTGCCAGTAGTTTTCGGGACGCCTCGGTCGAGCAGTACTTC
CDR3 protein: CASSFRDASVEQYF

D gene: NA
J gene: TRBJ2-2
V gene: TRBV18
clone size: NA
CDR3 DNA: TGTGCCAGCTCACGAGGCGGCCGAGTTCGGGCGGGCACCGGGGAGCTGTTTTTT
CDR3 protein: CASSRGGRVRAGTGELFF

D gene: TRBD1
J gene: TRBJ2-3
V gene: TRBV29-1
clone size: NA
CDR3 DNA: TGCAGCGATCGGACAGGGGGCGGCACAGATACGCAGTATTTT
CDR3 protein: CSDRTGGGTDTQYF

D gene: NA
J gene: TRBJ1-2
V gene: TRBV28
clone size: many
CDR3 DNA: TGTGCCAGCAGTTTGGGCCGGGTCTATGGCTACACCTTC
CDR3 protein: CASSLGRVYGYTF

D gene: TRBD2
J gene: TRBJ2-1
V gene: TRBV7-9
clone size: NA
CDR3 DNA: TGTGCCAGCAGCTTCTATTATAGCGGGGGGGCCGATGAGCAGTTCTTC
CDR3 protein: CASSFYYSGGADEQFF

D gene: TRBD2
J gene: TRBJ2-7
V gene: TRBV3-1
clone size: NA
CDR3 DNA: TGTGCCAGCAGCCAAAACGGCGGGGGGCTGGGCTACGAGCAGTACTTC
CDR3 protein: CASSQNGGGLGYEQYF